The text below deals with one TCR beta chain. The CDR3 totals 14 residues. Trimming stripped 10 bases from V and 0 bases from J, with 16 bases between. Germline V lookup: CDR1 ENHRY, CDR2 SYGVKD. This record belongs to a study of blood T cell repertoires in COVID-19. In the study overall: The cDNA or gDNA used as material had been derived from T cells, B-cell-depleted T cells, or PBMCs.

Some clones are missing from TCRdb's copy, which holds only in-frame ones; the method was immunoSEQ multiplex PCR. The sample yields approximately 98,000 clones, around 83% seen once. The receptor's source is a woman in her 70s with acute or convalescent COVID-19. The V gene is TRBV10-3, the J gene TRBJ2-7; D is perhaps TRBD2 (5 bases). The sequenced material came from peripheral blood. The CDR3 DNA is TGTGCCACCGCCCGGGAAAGTAGCTCCTACGAGCAGTACTTC. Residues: CATARESSSYEQYF.